The source of this T cell receptor beta chain is a study of T cell responses to AZD1222 COVID-19 vaccine. In germline, CDR1 is SGHVS, CDR2 FQNEAQ. The CDR3 runs 16 residues. Trimming shortened V by 3 bases and J by 2 bases, and 17 bases separated the two germline ends. Details on this clone: Its antigen is still unknown.

Study-level results: A reported finding is that nearly half of spike-specific TCRs target unmutated variant regions. Following two doses of AZD1222, Spike-specific TCR breadth and depth rose. Repertoire sampling occurred only after the peak T cell response. Clonal diversity was possibly underestimated; the donors were predominantly white British and more often female.

Clones were sequenced by immunoSEQ multiplex PCR, and TCRdb holds only the in-frame ones, with some missing. The sample lists about 140,000 clones, roughly 90% occurring once. This sample comprised peripheral blood, obtained on day 0 of AZD1222 vaccination. This TCR was sampled from an adult in good health. The genes are TRBV7-8 and TRBJ2-7; the D gene is possibly TRBD1 (6 bases). The DNA for the CDR3 is TGTGCCAGCAGCTTCAGGTCCAGGGGCCATCCCTACGAGCAGTACTTC. It encodes CASSFRSRGHPYEQYF.